This T cell receptor beta chain was identified during a study of blood T cell repertoires in COVID-19. Measured with immunoSEQ multiplex PCR; TCRdb has only the in-frame clones, and not every one. There are approximately 76,000 clones in the sample; around 82% occur only once, and less than 40% lies in the top ten. V shed 7 bases, J shed 2 bases, and the junction held 7 bases outside the gene matches. CDR1 MDHEN and CDR2 SYDVKM come from the germline V gene. The CDR3 has 15 amino acids. The sequence was obtained from a man older than 75 with active or convalescent COVID-19. Sequencing was carried out using peripheral blood. V is TRBV28 and J is TRBJ1-1, with 10 nucleotides matching TRBD1. In nucleotides, the CDR3 is TGTGCCAGCACCGATTCGACAGGGGGCAACACTGAAGCTTTCTTT. Encoded protein: CASTDSTGGNTEAFF.